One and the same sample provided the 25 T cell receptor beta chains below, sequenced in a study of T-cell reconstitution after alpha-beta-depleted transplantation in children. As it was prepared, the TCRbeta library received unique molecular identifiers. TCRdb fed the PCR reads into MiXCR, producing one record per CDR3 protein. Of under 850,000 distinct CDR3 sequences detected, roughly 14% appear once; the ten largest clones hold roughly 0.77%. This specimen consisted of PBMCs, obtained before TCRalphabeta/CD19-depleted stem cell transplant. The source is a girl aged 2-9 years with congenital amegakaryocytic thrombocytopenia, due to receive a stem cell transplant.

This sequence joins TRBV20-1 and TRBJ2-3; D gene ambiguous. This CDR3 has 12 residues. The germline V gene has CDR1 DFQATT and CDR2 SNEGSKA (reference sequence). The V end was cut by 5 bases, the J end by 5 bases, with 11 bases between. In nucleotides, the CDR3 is TGCAGTGCTTTTGGGATGGGAGATACGCAGTATTTT. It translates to CSAFGMGDTQYF.

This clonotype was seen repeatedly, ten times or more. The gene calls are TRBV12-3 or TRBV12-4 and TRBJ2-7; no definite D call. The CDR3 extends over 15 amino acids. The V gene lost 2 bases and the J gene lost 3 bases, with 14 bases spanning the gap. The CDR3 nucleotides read TGTGCCAGCAGTTTATTAAGTTTCCCCAACTACGAGCAGTACTTC. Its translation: CASSLLSFPNYEQYF.

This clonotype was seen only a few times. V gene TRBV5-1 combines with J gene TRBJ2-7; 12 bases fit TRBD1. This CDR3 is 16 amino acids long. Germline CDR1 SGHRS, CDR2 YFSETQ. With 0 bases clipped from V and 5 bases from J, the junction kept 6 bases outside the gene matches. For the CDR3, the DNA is TGCGCCAGCAGCTTGGAACCAGGGACAGGGGGCGACGAGCAGTACTTC. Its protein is CASSLEPGTGGDEQYF.

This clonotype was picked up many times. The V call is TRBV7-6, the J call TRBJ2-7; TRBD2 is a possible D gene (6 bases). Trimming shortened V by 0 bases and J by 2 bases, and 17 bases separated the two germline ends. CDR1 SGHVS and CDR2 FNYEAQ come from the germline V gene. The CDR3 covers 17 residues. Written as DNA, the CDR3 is TGTGCCAGCAGCTTAGCTAGCGGACGTCTTAATACCTACGAGCAGTACTTC. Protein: CASSLASGRLNTYEQYF. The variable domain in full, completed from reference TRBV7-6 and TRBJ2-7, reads GAGVSQSPRYKVTKRGQDVALRCDPISGHVSLYWYRQALGQGPEFLTYFNYEAQQDKSGLPNDRFSAERPEGSISTLTIQRTEQRDSAMYRCASSLASGRLNTYEQYFGPGTRLTVT.

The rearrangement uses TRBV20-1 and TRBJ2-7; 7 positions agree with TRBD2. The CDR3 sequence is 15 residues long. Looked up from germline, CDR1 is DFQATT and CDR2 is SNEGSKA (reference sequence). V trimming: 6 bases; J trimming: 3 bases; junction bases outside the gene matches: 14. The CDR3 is CSARSSSGHYYEQYF. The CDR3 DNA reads TGCAGTGCCCGGTCCTCTAGCGGTCATTACTACGAGCAGTACTTC.

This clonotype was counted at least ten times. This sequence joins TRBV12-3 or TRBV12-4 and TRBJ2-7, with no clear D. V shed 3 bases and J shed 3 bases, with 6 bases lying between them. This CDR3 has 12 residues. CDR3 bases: TGTGCCAGCAGTTTGTTCGACTACGAGCAGTACTTC. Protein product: CASSLFDYEQYF.

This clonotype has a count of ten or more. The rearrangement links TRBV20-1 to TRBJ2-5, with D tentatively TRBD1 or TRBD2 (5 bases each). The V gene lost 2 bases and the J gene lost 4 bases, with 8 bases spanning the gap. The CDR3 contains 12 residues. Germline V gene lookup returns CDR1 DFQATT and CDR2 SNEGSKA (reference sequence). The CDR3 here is CSARLGGETQYF. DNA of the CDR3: TGCAGTGCTAGACTTGGGGGAGAGACCCAGTACTTC.

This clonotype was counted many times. As DNA, the CDR3 is TGCAGTGCCCTAGGTAAAGACCTCTACGAGCAGTACTTC. Translating it yields CSALGKDLYEQYF. This sequence joins TRBV20-1 and TRBJ2-7; D is ambiguous. The CDR3 has 13 residues. V lost 6 bases to trimming and J lost 3 bases, with 15 bases between them. Germline CDR1 is DFQATT and CDR2 is SNEGSKA (reference sequence).

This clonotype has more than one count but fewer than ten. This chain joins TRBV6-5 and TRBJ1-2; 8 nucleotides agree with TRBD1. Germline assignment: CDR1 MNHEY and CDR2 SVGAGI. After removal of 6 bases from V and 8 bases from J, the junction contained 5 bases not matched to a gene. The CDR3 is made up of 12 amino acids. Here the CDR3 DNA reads TGTGCCAGCAGCCAGGGGGCGAACGGCTACACCTTC. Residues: CASSQGANGYTF.

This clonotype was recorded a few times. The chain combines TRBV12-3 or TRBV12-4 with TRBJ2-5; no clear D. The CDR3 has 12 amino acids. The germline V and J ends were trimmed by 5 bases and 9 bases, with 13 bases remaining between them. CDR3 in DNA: TGTGCCAGCAGTGGACCTGCGTGGGCCCAGTACTTC. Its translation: CASSGPAWAQYF.

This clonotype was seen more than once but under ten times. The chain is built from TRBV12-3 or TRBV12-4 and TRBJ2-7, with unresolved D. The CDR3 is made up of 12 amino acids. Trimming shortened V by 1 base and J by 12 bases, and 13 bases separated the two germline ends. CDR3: CASSLGLVSRYF. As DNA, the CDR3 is TGTGCCAGCAGTTTAGGACTTGTGAGCCGGTACTTC.

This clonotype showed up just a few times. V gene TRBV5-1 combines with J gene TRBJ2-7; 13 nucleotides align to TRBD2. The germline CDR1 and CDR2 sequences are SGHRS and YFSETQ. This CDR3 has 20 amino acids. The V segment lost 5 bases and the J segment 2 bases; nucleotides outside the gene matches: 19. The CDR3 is CASSPQTGTSGDWSPYEQYF. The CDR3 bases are TGCGCCAGCAGTCCTCAAACAGGGACTAGCGGGGATTGGAGCCCCTACGAGCAGTACTTC.

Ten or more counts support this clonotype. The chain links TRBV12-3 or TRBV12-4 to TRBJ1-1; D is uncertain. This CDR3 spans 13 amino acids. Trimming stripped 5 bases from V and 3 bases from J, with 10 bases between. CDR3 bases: TGTGCCAGCAGTATTATAAGGGACACTGAAGCTTTCTTT. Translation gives CASSIIRDTEAFF.

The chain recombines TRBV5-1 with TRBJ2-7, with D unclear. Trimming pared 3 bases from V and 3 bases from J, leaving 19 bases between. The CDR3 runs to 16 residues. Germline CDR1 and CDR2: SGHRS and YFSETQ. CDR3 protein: CASSSSSGFLFYEQYF. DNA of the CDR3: TGCGCCAGCAGCTCTTCCTCCGGATTCTTATTCTACGAGCAGTACTTC.

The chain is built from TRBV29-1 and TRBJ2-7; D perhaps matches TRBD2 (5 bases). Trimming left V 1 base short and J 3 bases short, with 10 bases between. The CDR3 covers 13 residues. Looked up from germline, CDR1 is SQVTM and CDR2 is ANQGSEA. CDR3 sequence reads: CSVEVEGSYEQYF. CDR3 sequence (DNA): TGCAGCGTTGAAGTTGAGGGCAGCTACGAGCAGTACTTC.

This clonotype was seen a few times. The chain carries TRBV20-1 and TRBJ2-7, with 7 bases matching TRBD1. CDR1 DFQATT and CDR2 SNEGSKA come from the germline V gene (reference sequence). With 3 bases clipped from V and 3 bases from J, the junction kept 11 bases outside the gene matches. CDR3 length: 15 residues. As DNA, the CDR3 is TGCAGTGCTAGGATGCAGGCAGGGGGTCGCTACGAGCAGTACTTC. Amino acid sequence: CSARMQAGGRYEQYF.

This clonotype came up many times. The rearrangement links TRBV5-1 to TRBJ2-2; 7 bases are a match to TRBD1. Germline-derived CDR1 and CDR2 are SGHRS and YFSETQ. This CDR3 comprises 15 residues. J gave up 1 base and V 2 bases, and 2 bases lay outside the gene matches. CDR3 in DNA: TGCGCCAGCAGCTTCCGGGACAGGAACACCGGGGAGCTGTTTTTT. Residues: CASSFRDRNTGELFF.

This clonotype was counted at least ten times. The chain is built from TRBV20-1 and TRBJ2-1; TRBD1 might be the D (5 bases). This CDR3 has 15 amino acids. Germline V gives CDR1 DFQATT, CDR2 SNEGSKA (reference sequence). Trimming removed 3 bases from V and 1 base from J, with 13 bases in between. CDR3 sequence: CSARSGILSYNEQFF. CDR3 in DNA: TGCAGTGCTAGGTCAGGGATATTGTCCTACAATGAGCAGTTCTTC.

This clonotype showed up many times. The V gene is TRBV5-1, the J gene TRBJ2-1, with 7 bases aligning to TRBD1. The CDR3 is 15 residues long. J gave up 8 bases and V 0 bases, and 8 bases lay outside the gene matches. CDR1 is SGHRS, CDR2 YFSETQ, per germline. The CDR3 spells CASSLDGTAGYEQFF. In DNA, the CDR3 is TGCGCCAGCAGCTTGGACGGGACAGCAGGCTATGAGCAGTTCTTC.

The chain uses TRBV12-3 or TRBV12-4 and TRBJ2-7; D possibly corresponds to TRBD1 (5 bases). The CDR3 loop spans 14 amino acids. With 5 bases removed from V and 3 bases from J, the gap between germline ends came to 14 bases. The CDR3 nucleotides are TGTGCCAGCAGTCCCGGACAAATCGACTACGAGCAGTACTTC. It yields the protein CASSPGQIDYEQYF.

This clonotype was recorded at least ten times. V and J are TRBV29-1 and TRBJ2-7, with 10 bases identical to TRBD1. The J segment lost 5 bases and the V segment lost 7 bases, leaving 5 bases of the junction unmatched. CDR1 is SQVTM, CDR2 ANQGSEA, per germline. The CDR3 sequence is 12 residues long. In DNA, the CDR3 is TGCAGCGCGGGACAGGGGATCCACGAGCAGTACTTC. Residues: CSAGQGIHEQYF.

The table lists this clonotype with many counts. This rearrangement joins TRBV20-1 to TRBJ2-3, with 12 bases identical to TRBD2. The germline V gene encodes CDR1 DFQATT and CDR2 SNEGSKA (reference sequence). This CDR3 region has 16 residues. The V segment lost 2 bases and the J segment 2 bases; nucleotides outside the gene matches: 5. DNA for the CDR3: TGCAGTGCTAGAAGACTAGCGGGAGTGTCCACAGATACGCAGTATTTT. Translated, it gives CSARRLAGVSTDTQYF.

In nucleotides, the CDR3 is TGTGCCAGCTCACAGGACGCATATGCAGATACGCAGTATTTT. Residues: CASSQDAYADTQYF. V is TRBV18 and J is TRBJ2-3, with D uncertain. Trimming pared 4 bases from V and 4 bases from J, leaving 12 bases between. CDR3 size: 14 residues. Germline assignment: CDR1 KGHSH and CDR2 LQKENI. Variable domain in full (rest from reference TRBV18 and TRBJ2-3): NAGVMQNPRHLVRRRGQEARLRCSPMKGHSHVYWYRQLPEEGLKFMVYLQKENIIDESGMPKERFSAEFPKEGPSILRIQQVVRGDSAAYFCASSQDAYADTQYFGPGTRLTVL.

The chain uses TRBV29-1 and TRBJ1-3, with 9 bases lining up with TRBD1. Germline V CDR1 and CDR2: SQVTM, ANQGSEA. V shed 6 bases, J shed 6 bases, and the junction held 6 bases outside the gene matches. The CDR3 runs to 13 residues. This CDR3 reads CSVRTGEANTIYF. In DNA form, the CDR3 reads TGCAGCGTCCGGACAGGGGAGGCAAACACCATATATTTT.

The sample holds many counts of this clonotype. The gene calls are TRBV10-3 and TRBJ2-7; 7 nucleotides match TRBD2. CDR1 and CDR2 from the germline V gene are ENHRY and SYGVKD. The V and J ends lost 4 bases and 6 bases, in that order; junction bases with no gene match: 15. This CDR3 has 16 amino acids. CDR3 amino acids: CAISADLTREWFEQYF. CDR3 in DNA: TGTGCCATCAGTGCAGATCTCACGCGGGAGTGGTTCGAGCAGTACTTC.